This passage covers 17 T cell receptor beta chains from one sample sequenced in a study of CD8 T cells in Susac syndrome. Reverse transcription of 0.5 to 1 ug RNA was performed with random hexamers. MiXCR was run by TCRdb on the immunoSEQ multiplex PCR reads, yielding one entry per CDR3 protein. The sample has more than 200,000 distinct CDR3 sequences, about 95% seen once. Sequenced input: CD4+ T cells from PBMCs. Every receptor here comes from a human donor with Susac syndrome.

The chain employs TRBV29-1 and TRBJ1-2; 7 bases fit TRBD1. In germline, CDR1 is SQVTM, CDR2 ANQGSEA. J gave up 8 bases and V 1 base, and 4 bases lay outside the gene matches. The CDR3 has 12 residues. The CDR3 DNA reads TGCAGCGTTGAAGTCGGACAGGAGGGCTACACCTTC. Translation gives CSVEVGQEGYTF. The whole variable domain, remainder taken from reference TRBV29-1 and TRBJ1-2, is SAVISQKPSRDICQRGTSLTIQCQVDSQVTMMFWYRQQPGQSLTLIATANQGSEATYESGFVIDKFPISRPNLTFSTLTVSNMSPEDSSIYLCSVEVGQEGYTFGSGTRLTVV.

The chain links TRBV2 to TRBJ2-5; TRBD1 agrees at 7 bases. The CDR3 length is 14 residues. Germline assignment: CDR1 SNHLY and CDR2 FYNNEI. Trimming cost V 5 bases and J 1 base; bases outside gene matches: 4. The CDR3 DNA reads TGTGCCAGCAGTAGGGACAGACCCCAAGAGACCCAGTACTTC. Protein: CASSRDRPQETQYF.

The chain carries TRBV9 and TRBJ1-2; 8 nucleotides align to TRBD1. Germline CDR1 SGDLS, CDR2 YYNGEE. J gave up 8 bases and V 0 bases, and 6 bases lay outside the gene matches. This CDR3 has 14 residues. CDR3 DNA: TGTGCCAGCAGCGTAGCCGGACAGGGCAGCGGCTACACCTTC. As protein: CASSVAGQGSGYTF.

V usage is TRBV7-2 and J usage is TRBJ2-5; D remains ambiguous. CDR3 length equals 13 residues. With 5 bases removed from V and 5 bases from J, the gap between germline ends came to 12 bases. From germline, CDR1 is SGHTA and CDR2 FQGNSA. The CDR3 DNA reads as TGTGCCAGCAGCCCCGACCCGCGGGAGACCCAGTACTTC. It is translated as CASSPDPRETQYF.

This chain joins TRBV19 and TRBJ1-5; TRBD1 might be the D (5 bases). This CDR3 has 15 amino acids. V lost 5 bases and J 7 bases, leaving 18 bases between the germline ends. The V gene's germline CDR1 is LNHDA and CDR2 SQIVND (reference sequence). CDR3 sequence: CASSDRRGTWQPQHF. The CDR3 coding sequence is TGTGCCAGTAGTGATAGAAGGGGTACGTGGCAGCCCCAGCATTTT.

The gene calls are TRBV4-1 and TRBJ2-6; D gene ambiguous. The CDR3 is made up of 16 amino acids. Germline CDR1 MGHRA, CDR2 YSYEKL. Deletions cut 1 base from V and 0 bases from J, with 7 bases between. The CDR3 here is CASSQVRGSGANVLTF. The CDR3 DNA is TGCGCCAGCAGCCAAGTCAGAGGCTCTGGGGCCAACGTCCTGACTTTC.

The chain joins TRBV5-4 to TRBJ2-2, with 8 bases fitting TRBD1. J lost 6 bases, V lost 6 bases, and 13 bases had no gene match. CDR3 length: 16 amino acids. Looked up from germline, CDR1 is SGHNT and CDR2 is YYREEE (reference sequence). CDR3 loop: CASTNEGTGGAGELFF. The DNA of the CDR3 is TGTGCCAGCACCAACGAGGGGACAGGTGGAGCCGGGGAGCTGTTTTTT.

The chain employs TRBV12-3 or TRBV12-4 and TRBJ2-7, with 8 bases aligning to TRBD1. The CDR3 is made up of 14 amino acids. Trimming at V came to 7 bases and at J to 1 base, leaving 6 bases not matched to a gene. CDR3 sequence (DNA): TGTGCCAGCACCCTACAGGGGGGATCCTACGAGCAGTACTTC. Its translation is CASTLQGGSYEQYF.

The chain is built from TRBV6-2 or TRBV6-3 and TRBJ1-1; D possibly corresponds to TRBD1 (5 bases). Germline values: CDR1 MNHEY, CDR2 SVGEGT. V was pared by 6 bases and J by 0 bases, with 17 bases between. CDR3 length: 16 residues. In DNA form, the CDR3 reads TGTGCCAGCAGCTTCGCGGCGTGGGGGGTGAACACTGAAGCTTTCTTT. Translating it yields CASSFAAWGVNTEAFF.

This chain joins TRBV20-1 and TRBJ1-5; unclear D gene. V was trimmed by 3 bases and J by 3 bases, leaving 9 bases between them. The germline V gene has CDR1 DFQATT and CDR2 SNEGSKA (reference sequence). This CDR3 comprises 13 residues. CDR3 sequence reads: CSASEGSNQPQHF. The CDR3 DNA sequence: TGCAGTGCTAGTGAGGGCTCCAATCAGCCCCAGCATTTT.

The DNA of the CDR3 is TGTGCCTGGAGTCGTCCTAGCGGGGGGGAAGAGACCCAGTACTTC. Protein: CAWSRPSGGEETQYF. The V call is TRBV30, the J call TRBJ2-5; 12 nucleotides line up with TRBD2. From germline, CDR1 is GTSNPN and CDR2 SVGIG (reference sequence). V dropped 2 bases and J dropped 3; count of bases not matched to a gene: 4. The CDR3 consists of 15 residues.

This clonotype was counted a few times. The V gene is TRBV6-1, the J gene TRBJ2-7; TRBD1 is a possible D gene (6 bases). The CDR3 consists of 13 residues. Germline-derived CDR1 and CDR2 are MNHNS and SASEGT. V lost 5 bases, J lost 2 bases, and 10 bases lay in between. In nucleotides, the CDR3 is TGTGCCAGCAGTCTTGGACAGACCTACGAGCAGTACTTC. Amino acids: CASSLGQTYEQYF.

The genes are TRBV20-1 and TRBJ2-7; D uncertain. Between the trimmed V and J ends, which lost 5 bases and 1 base, there was a span of 12 bases. The CDR3 runs to 13 residues. Germline-derived CDR1 and CDR2 are DFQATT and SNEGSKA (reference sequence). The CDR3, as DNA: TGCAGTGCTTCCCAGCCGAGATCCTACGAGCAGTACTTC. This encodes CSASQPRSYEQYF.

The chain combines TRBV7-2 with TRBJ1-2; D remains unclear. CDR1 SGHTA and CDR2 FQGNSA come from the germline V gene. CDR3 size: 15 residues. Trimming took 4 bases from V and 4 from J, leaving 16 bases between them. CDR3 residues: CASSSQLRETYGYTF. CDR3 nucleotide sequence: TGTGCCAGCAGCTCCCAGTTGCGAGAAACCTATGGCTACACCTTC.

The chain carries TRBV11-3 and TRBJ2-5; D is perhaps TRBD2 (5 bases). CDR1 and CDR2 (germline): SGHNT, YENEEA. There are 13 residues in the CDR3. Trimming left V 3 bases short and J 4 bases short, with 9 bases between. CDR3 in DNA: TGTGCCAGCAGCTTCAATCGGGGAGAGACCCAGTACTTC. Encoded protein: CASSFNRGETQYF.

This rearrangement joins TRBV3-1 to TRBJ1-2; possible D gene TRBD1, 5 bases. The CDR3 length is 13 residues. Trimming pared 4 bases from V and 8 bases from J, leaving 14 bases between. The V gene's germline CDR1 is LGHDT and CDR2 YNNKEL (reference sequence). CDR3 DNA: TGTGCCAGCAGCCTTTTCATTGGGGGAGGCTACACCTTC. It specifies CASSLFIGGGYTF. Complete variable domain (other parts from reference TRBV3-1 and TRBJ1-2): DTAVSQTPKYLVTQMGNDKSIKCEQNLGHDTMYWYKQDSKKFLKIMFSYNNKELIINETVPNRFSPKSPDKAHLNLHINSLELGDSAVYFCASSLFIGGGYTFGSGTRLTVV.

This chain joins TRBV5-4 and TRBJ2-4; 16 bases map to TRBD2. Germline lookup yields CDR1 SGHNT and CDR2 YYREEE (reference sequence). The CDR3 is 17 amino acids. The ends lost 4 bases at V and 6 bases at J; junction bases unmatched: 7. The CDR3 here is CASSPTGTSGGGNIQYF. The CDR3, as DNA: TGTGCCAGCAGCCCGACCGGGACTAGCGGGGGGGGAAACATTCAGTACTTC.